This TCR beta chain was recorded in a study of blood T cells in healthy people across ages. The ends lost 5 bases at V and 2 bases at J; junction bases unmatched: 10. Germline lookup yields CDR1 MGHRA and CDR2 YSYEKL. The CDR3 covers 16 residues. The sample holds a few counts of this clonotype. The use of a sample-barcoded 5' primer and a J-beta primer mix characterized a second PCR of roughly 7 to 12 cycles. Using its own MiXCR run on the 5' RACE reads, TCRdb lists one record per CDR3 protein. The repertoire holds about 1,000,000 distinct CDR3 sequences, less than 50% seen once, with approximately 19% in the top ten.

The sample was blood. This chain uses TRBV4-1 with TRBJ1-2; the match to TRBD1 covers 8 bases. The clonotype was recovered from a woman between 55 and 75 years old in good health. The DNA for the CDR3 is TGCGCCAGCAGCGCGAATCCAAGGACAGGGAACTATGGCTACACCTTC. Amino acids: CASSANPRTGNYGYTF.